This T cell receptor beta chain was observed in a study of T cells in Graves' hyperthyroidism and ophthalmopathy. The CDR3 runs 13 residues. Germline trimming cut 6 bases from V and 2 bases from J; bases unmatched to any gene: 6. Germline V gene data show CDR1 as SQVTM and CDR2 as ANQGSEA. This clonotype was counted between two and nine times. Template material for amplifying TCR beta CDR3 regions consisted of RNA transcripts. The HTBI set primed first-round TCR CDR3 RT-PCR. MiXCR, run by TCRdb on the multiplex PCR reads, gives a single entry per CDR3 protein. Of about 380,000 distinct CDR3 sequences listed, about 13% are singletons.

Material for sequencing was blood. The receptor comes from a man aged 25 to 40 with Graves' hyperthyroidism that later progressed to Graves' ophthalmopathy. This chain joins TRBV29-1 and TRBJ2-7, with TRBD2 identical over 8 bases. DNA for the CDR3: TGCAGCGTGACTGGCGGGGGGCCCTACGAGCAGTACTTC. Amino acid sequence: CSVTGGGPYEQYF.